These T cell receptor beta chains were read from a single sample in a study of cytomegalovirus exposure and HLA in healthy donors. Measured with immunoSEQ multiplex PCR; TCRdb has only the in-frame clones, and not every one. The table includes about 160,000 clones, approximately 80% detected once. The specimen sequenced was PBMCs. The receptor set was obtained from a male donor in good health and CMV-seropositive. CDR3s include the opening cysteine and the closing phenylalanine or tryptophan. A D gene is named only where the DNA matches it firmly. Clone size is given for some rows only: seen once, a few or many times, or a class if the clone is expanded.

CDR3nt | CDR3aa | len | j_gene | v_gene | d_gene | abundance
TGTGCCAGTAGCCAGGGAATTGACTCTGGAAACACCATATATTTT | CASSQGIDSGNTIYF | 15 | TRBJ1-3 | TRBV19 | . | .
TGTGCCAGCAGCCAAAGGGGTGGGGTAGGCAATCAGCCCCAGCATTTT | CASSQRGGVGNQPQHF | 16 | TRBJ1-5 | TRBV7-6 | . | .
TGCGCCAGTGCGACAGGATCCTCTGGGGCCAACGGCCTGACTTTC | CASATGSSGANGLTF | 15 | TRBJ2-6 | TRBV5-1 | . | once
TGTGCCAGCAGCGTAGCACAGGGGGCCTCTAACTATGGCTACACCTTC | CASSVAQGASNYGYTF | 16 | TRBJ1-2 | TRBV9 | TRBD1 | .
TGTGCCAGCAGCGTAGGGTTAGCGGGGGGGCCGGTGCGCAATGAGCAGTTCTTC | CASSVGLAGGPVRNEQFF | 18 | TRBJ2-1 | TRBV9 | TRBD2 | .
TGCGCCAGCAGTTCGGGACTAGCGGGGGGCGTGAACACCGGGGAGCTGTTTTTT | CASSSGLAGGVNTGELFF | 18 | TRBJ2-2 | TRBV10-1 | TRBD2 | .
TGTGCCAGCAGCGCCCTCCGTTCCACCGGGGAGCTGTTTTTT | CASSALRSTGELFF | 14 | TRBJ2-2 | TRBV9 | . | .
TGTGCCAGTAGTCCCCGAGGGAGGGGTTACGAGCAGTACTTC | CASSPRGRGYEQYF | 14 | TRBJ2-7 | TRBV19 | TRBD2 | .
TGTGCCAGCAGTTACCGGTGGACTTCTTATGGCTACACCTTC | CASSYRWTSYGYTF | 14 | TRBJ1-2 | TRBV6-5 | . | .
TGCGCCAGCAGCCTGTCGCCGGGACAGGGGAACACTGAAGCTTTCTTT | CASSLSPGQGNTEAFF | 16 | TRBJ1-1 | TRBV5-1 | TRBD1 | .
TGTGCCAGCTCCCCAGGCTATAATTCACCCCTCCACTTT | CASSPGYNSPLHF | 13 | TRBJ1-6 | TRBV14 | . | .
TGTGCCAGCATCCCGTTGGGCTTCTCTGGAAACACCATATATTTT | CASIPLGFSGNTIYF | 15 | TRBJ1-3 | TRBV6-1 | . | .
TGCGCCAGCAGCCAAGAGGACAGGACTGAGCAGTTCTTC | CASSQEDRTEQFF | 13 | TRBJ2-1 | TRBV4-3 | TRBD1 | .
TGTGCCAGTAGTTTGACAGACGATACTGAAGCTTTCTTT | CASSLTDDTEAFF | 13 | TRBJ1-1 | TRBV19 | . | once
TGTGCCAGTAATGGTCGAGGTAGCGGGTACACCGGGGAGCTGTTTTTT | CASNGRGSGYTGELFF | 16 | TRBJ2-2 | TRBV19 | TRBD2 | .
TGTGCCAGCAGAAACGGAAGGGGGACCGGCTATGGCTACACCTTC | CASRNGRGTGYGYTF | 15 | TRBJ1-2 | TRBV6-5 | . | once
TGTGCCAGCAGGGAGAACATGAGCACTGAAGCTTTCTTT | CASRENMSTEAFF | 13 | TRBJ1-1 | TRBV2 | . | .
TGTGCCAGCTCACTAGGAAAGGGACAGCTTACCAATCAGCCCCAGCATTTT | CASSLGKGQLTNQPQHF | 17 | TRBJ1-5 | TRBV18 | TRBD1 | .
TGTGCCTGGAGTGGTGGACAGACTAATCAGCCCCAGCATTTT | CAWSGGQTNQPQHF | 14 | TRBJ1-5 | TRBV30 | . | .
TGTGCCACAAGAAGAACCAGGGGTTACAGGGACTATGGCTACACCTTC | CATRRTRGYRDYGYTF | 16 | TRBJ1-2 | TRBV11-2 | . | medium-sized
TGCGCCAGCAGCCCTAGCGGTCCCTACGAGCAGTACTTC | CASSPSGPYEQYF | 13 | TRBJ2-7 | TRBV10-1 | TRBD2 | .
TGCGCCAGCAGCCAAGATGCTGGCCGCCAAGAGACCCAGTACTTC | CASSQDAGRQETQYF | 15 | TRBJ2-5 | TRBV4-3 | . | .
TGTGCCAGCATCGTGACTAGCGGGAGTAATGAGCAGTTCTTC | CASIVTSGSNEQFF | 14 | TRBJ2-1 | TRBV2 | TRBD2 | once
TGTGCCTGGAGTGTAGAGACTAGCGGGGGAGGGTACAATGAGCAGTTCTTC | CAWSVETSGGGYNEQFF | 17 | TRBJ2-1 | TRBV30 | TRBD2 | .
TGTGCCAGCACCCCCGGGGTCCACGTTCACAATGAGCAGTTCTTC | CASTPGVHVHNEQFF | 15 | TRBJ2-1 | TRBV21-1 | . | .
TGTGCCAGTAGCCGTGACAGGTACAATGAGCAGTTCTTC | CASSRDRYNEQFF | 13 | TRBJ2-1 | TRBV19 | . | few
TGTGCCAGCAGCGCAGGACAGAGGAACACCGGGGAGCTGTTTTTT | CASSAGQRNTGELFF | 15 | TRBJ2-2 | TRBV9 | . | .
TGTGCCAGTAGTTTGGACAGGGGGGACAATCAGCCCCAGCATTTT | CASSLDRGDNQPQHF | 15 | TRBJ1-5 | TRBV19 | TRBD1 | .
TGTGCCAGCTCACCACCCGGGACTAGAAACACAGATACGCAGTATTTT | CASSPPGTRNTDTQYF | 16 | TRBJ2-3 | TRBV18 | TRBD2 | .
TGTGCTAGTGGTTACGGACTAGCGGGGGAGCAGTACTTC | CASGYGLAGEQYF | 13 | TRBJ2-7 | TRBV12-5 | TRBD2 | .
TGTGCCATCAGCGGGGGACAGGTCCCTAACTATGGCTACACCTTC | CAISGGQVPNYGYTF | 15 | TRBJ1-2 | TRBV10-3 | TRBD1 | .
TGTGCCAGCTCGTCATTGGGTGCGGGCACTGAAGCTTTCTTT | CASSSLGAGTEAFF | 14 | TRBJ1-1 | TRBV18 | . | once
TGTGCCTGGAGTACAGGGGTCGAGCAGTACTTC | CAWSTGVEQYF | 11 | TRBJ2-7 | TRBV30 | TRBD1 | .
TGTGCCAGCTCCCCCGGACAGGGGCAGTACGAGCAGTACTTC | CASSPGQGQYEQYF | 14 | TRBJ2-7 | TRBV18 | TRBD1 | .
TGTGCCAGCAGCTCCGGAGGGCCCGGGGAGCTGTTTTTT | CASSSGGPGELFF | 13 | TRBJ2-2 | TRBV7-6 | . | .
TGTGCCAGCAACCCCGGGGGAGGACGTAATTCACCCCTCCACTTT | CASNPGGGRNSPLHF | 15 | TRBJ1-6 | TRBV2 | . | once
TGTGCCAGCAGCTTGTTTGCAGGGAACGTGCCCGGGGAGCTGTTTTTT | CASSLFAGNVPGELFF | 16 | TRBJ2-2 | TRBV5-4 | . | .
TGTGCCAGCAGCTTAGGCCGGCAGGTGCTAAACTATGGCTACACCTTC | CASSLGRQVLNYGYTF | 16 | TRBJ1-2 | TRBV13 | . | .
TGTGCCTCTCGGGGAGTAACCAATCAGCCCCAGCATTTT | CASRGVTNQPQHF | 13 | TRBJ1-5 | TRBV27 | . | .
TGTGCCAGTAGTATAGTCAGGTCCACTGAAGCTTTCTTT | CASSIVRSTEAFF | 13 | TRBJ1-1 | TRBV19 | . | .
TGTGCCAGCAGCCATTCAGGGGTCGAAAACACTGAAGCTTTCTTT | CASSHSGVENTEAFF | 15 | TRBJ1-1 | TRBV9 | . | once
TGCGCCAGCAGCCCTACGGGGACAGGGGGCAACGAGCAGTACTTC | CASSPTGTGGNEQYF | 15 | TRBJ2-7 | TRBV5-1 | TRBD1 | .
TGTGCCGGGAGACAGGGTCCGGCTAATGAAAAACTGTTTTTT | CAGRQGPANEKLFF | 14 | TRBJ1-4 | TRBV2 | TRBD1 | .
TGTGCCAGCAGAAGGGGACAGGGGGACGAGCAGTACTTC | CASRRGQGDEQYF | 13 | TRBJ2-7 | TRBV2 | TRBD1 | once
TGTGCCAGCACCCTCGGAGTGAGGCGGACTGAAGCTTTCTTT | CASTLGVRRTEAFF | 14 | TRBJ1-1 | TRBV28 | . | .